The source of this TCR beta chain is a study of OX40 agonist ivuxolimab in advanced cancers. For the study in its entirety: Ivuxolimab was an agonistic, fully human IgG2 monoclonal antibody directed against OX40 (CD134), a costimulatory receptor. Intravenous ivuxolimab was administered to patients every 2 weeks at six dose levels: 0.01, 0.1, 0.3, 1.5, 3 and 10 mg/kg. Of the roughly 50 dose-escalation patients, hepatocellular carcinoma was present in around 19, melanoma in around 15, renal cell carcinoma in 9 and head and neck cancer in 9. A male proportion of roughly 80% and a mean age of 60 years, ranging from 23 to 79, were recorded for the dose-escalation cohort. Patients were allowed to have had prior anti-PD-1, anti-PD-L1 or anti-CTLA-4 therapy, and roughly two fifths of the dose-escalation patients had been treated with checkpoint inhibitors. Partial responses occurred in three dose-escalation patients: two with cutaneous melanoma and one with hepatocellular carcinoma. Peripheral TCRbeta sequencing aimed to test whether ivuxolimab altered TCR sequence diversity and caused clonal T-cell expansion. The paper describes the monotherapy dose-escalation part (N of about 47 patients) of the phase I trial of ivuxolimab.

Patients with a history of autoimmune disease or receiving systemic immunosuppression were excluded from the trial. Peripheral blood for TCR sequencing was drawn from every dose cohort at baseline, at cycle 4 day 1 and at cycle 7 day 1. The samples were taken from a phase I, first-in-human, multicenter, open-label dose-escalation trial of ivuxolimab. Adults with locally advanced or metastatic head and neck squamous cell, hepatocellular, melanoma or renal cell carcinoma were enrolled in the trial. Before TCR sequencing, CD4+ T cells and CD8+ T cells from peripheral blood were sorted into separate populations. Genomic DNA was extracted from sorted cells for sequencing of the TCRbeta CDR3 region. The immunoSEQ Assay was used to sequence the TCRbeta CDR3 regions. Entries here come from immuneACCESS through TCRdb and include only in-frame sequences with V and J called. Some clones fail to appear in such tables; in the studies checked, an unresolved V gene covers under half of the shortfall, and the cause of the remainder is unknown. The sample profile shows tens of thousands of clones; around 89% of them were found once. Jointly, the top ten make up 9% to 10% of the sample.

Here is what the overall study found, with its caveats: The antigen specificity of the peripheral T cells that underwent clonal expansion was not determined. Low levels of normalized T-cell clonal expansion were also seen in some nonresponding patients. At doses of 0.1 to 3.0 mg/kg, clonal expansion of both CD4+ and CD8+ T cells in blood was seen between baseline and week 6. In the 0.1-3.0 mg/kg groups, partial responders were among the patients with the lowest normalized peripheral clonal expansion, particularly in CD8+ T cells. After ivuxolimab, more expanded clones were found on average in CD8+ T cells than in CD4+ T cells.

V is reduced by 4 bases and J by 3 bases, leaving a spacing of 10 bases between them. The CDR3 measures 13 amino acids from cysteine to phenylalanine. Here the CDR3 DNA is all that survives: 39 bases in frame from base 1. Looking up the germline V gene yields CDR1 SGHRS and CDR2 YFSETQ. Note on this clone: Its antigen has not been determined. Nothing much larger sits one base from this clone, and base qualities are not available.

Sequencing used CD4+ or CD8+ T cells sorted from blood, obtained in a trial of the OX40 agonist ivuxolimab. The source is an adult with an advanced solid tumor such as melanoma, head and neck, liver or kidney cancer. The V and J genes are TRBV5-1 and TRBJ1-1; the D segment cannot be called with confidence. The encoded CDR3 is CASSGGAYTEAFF. The bases read TGCGCCAGCAGCGGTGGTGCATACACTGAAGCTTTCTTT. Reference TRBV5-1 and TRBJ1-1 genes cover what lies past the CDR3, so the full variable domain is KAGVTQTPRYLIKTRGQQVTLSCSPISGHRSVSWYQQTPGQGLQFLFEYFSETQRNKGNFPGRFSGRQFSNSRSEMNVSTLELGDSALYLCASSGGAYTEAFFGQGTRLTVV.